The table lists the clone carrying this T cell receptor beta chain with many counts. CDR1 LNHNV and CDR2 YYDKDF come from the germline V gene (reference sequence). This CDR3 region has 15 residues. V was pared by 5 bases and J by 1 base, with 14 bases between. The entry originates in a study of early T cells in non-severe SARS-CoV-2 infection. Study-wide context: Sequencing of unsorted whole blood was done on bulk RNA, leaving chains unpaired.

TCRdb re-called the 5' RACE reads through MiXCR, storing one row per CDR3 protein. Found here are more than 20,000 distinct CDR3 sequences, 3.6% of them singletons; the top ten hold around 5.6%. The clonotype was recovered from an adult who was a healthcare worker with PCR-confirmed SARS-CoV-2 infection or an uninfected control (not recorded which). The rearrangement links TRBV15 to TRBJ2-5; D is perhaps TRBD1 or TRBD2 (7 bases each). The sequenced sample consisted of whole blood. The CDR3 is CATSPRGGSQETQYF. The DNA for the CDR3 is TGTGCCACCAGCCCCAGGGGGGGCAGCCAAGAGACCCAGTACTTC.